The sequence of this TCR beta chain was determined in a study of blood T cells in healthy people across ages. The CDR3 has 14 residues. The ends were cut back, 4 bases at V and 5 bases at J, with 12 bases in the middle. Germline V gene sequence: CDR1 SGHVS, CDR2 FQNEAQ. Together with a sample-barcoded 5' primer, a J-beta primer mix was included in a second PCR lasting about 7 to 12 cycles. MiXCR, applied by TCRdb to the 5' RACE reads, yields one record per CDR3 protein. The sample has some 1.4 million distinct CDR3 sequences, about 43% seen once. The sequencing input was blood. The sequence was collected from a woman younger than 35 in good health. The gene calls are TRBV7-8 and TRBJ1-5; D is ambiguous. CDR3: CASSSRFLDQPQHF. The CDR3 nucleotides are TGTGCCAGCAGCTCCCGATTCTTGGATCAGCCCCAGCATTTT.